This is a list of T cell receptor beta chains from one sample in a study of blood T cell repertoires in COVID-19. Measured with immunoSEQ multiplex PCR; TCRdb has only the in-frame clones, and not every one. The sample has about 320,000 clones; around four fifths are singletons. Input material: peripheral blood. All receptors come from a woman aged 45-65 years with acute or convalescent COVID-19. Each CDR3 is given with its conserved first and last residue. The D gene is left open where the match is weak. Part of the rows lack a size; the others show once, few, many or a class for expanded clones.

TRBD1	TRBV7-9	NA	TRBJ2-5	TGTGCCAGCAGCCCCCCCCCGGGACAGGGCCAAGAGACCCAGTACTTC	CASSPPPGQGQETQYF
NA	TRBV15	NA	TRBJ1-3	TGTGCCACCAGCCAGGGGTACGAAAACACCATATATTTT	CATSQGYENTIYF
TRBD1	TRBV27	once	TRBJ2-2	TGTGCCAGCAGCCGTCGGGACAGTGGCCTTTTGAACACCGGGGAGCTGTTTTTT	CASSRRDSGLLNTGELFF
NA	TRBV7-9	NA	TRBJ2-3	TGTGCCAGCAGCTTAATGGGAGGACATACAGATACGCAGTATTTT	CASSLMGGHTDTQYF
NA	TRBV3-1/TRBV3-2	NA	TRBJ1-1	TGTGCCAGCGGCTCCGCGGGAGGCAGTCTTCAGGCTTTCTTT	CASGSAGGSLQAFF
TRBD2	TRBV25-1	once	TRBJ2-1	TGTGCCAGCAGTGGACCCAGCGGGGAAACCTACAATGAGCAGTTCTTC	CASSGPSGETYNEQFF
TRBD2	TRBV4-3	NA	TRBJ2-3	TGCGCCAGCAGCCAAGAACTAGCGGTGAGCACAGATACGCAGTATTTT	CASSQELAVSTDTQYF
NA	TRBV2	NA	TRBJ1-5	TGTGCCAGCAGCCCGGACAGTCAGCCCCAGCATTTT	CASSPDSQPQHF
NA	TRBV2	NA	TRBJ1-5	TGTGCCAGCAGTGGGGTGACAGCCCACAATCAGCCCCAGCATTTT	CASSGVTAHNQPQHF
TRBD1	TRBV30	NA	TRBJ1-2	TGTGCCTGGACCGCGGGACAGGGTATCTATGGCTACACCTTC	CAWTAGQGIYGYTF
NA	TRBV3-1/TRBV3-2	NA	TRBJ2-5	TGTGCCAGCAGCCCTAGCGCGCTTCGGGACCAGTACTTC	CASSPSALRDQYF
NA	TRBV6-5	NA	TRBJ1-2	TGTGCCAGCAGTTACACCGACGGGTCCTATGGCTACACCTTC	CASSYTDGSYGYTF
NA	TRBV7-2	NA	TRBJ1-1	TGTGCCAGCAGCTTAGGGGGCAGCATGAACACTGAAGCTTTCTTT	CASSLGGSMNTEAFF
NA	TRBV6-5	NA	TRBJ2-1	TGTGCCAGCAGTCCGAACAGGGAAATAACGTTCTTC	CASSPNREITFF
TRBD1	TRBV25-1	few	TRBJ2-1	TGTGCCAGCGAGGGGGCAGGATCCCTGAATGAGCAGTTCTTC	CASEGAGSLNEQFF
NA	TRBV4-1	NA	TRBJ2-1	TGCGCCAGCAATGAGCATTATCCCTACAATGAGCAGTTCTTC	CASNEHYPYNEQFF
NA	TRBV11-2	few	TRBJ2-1	TGTGCCAGCAGCTTGGACAGTGGGCCCTACAATGAGCAGTTCTTC	CASSLDSGPYNEQFF
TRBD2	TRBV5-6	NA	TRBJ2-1	TGTGCCAGCAGCCAACCGGGACTAGTTCGTAATGAGCAGTTCTTC	CASSQPGLVRNEQFF
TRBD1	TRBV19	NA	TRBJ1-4	TGTGCCAGTAGGGACAGGGGGAGTGGAGAAAAACTGTTTTTT	CASRDRGSGEKLFF
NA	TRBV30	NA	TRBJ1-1	TGTGCCTGGAGTGGAGCAGGGATAGTCACTGAAGCTTTCTTT	CAWSGAGIVTEAFF
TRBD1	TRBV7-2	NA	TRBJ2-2	TGTGCCAGCACCTGGACAGGGGGCGACACCGGGGAGCTGTTTTTT	CASTWTGGDTGELFF
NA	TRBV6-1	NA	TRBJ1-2	TGTGCCAGCAGTGAAGGTATTGGGTTTGGAGGATTTGGCTACACCTTC	CASSEGIGFGGFGYTF
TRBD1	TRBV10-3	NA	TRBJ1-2	TGTGCCATCAGCACACAGGGGGGCGGCTATGGCTACACCTTC	CAISTQGGGYGYTF
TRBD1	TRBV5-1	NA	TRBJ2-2	TGCGCCAGCAGCTTGATGGCAGGGGGCGCAACCGGGGAGCTGTTTTTT	CASSLMAGGATGELFF
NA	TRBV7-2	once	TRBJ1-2	TGTGCCAGCAGCCAAGCCTTTGCTCTGAACTATGGCTACACCTTC	CASSQAFALNYGYTF
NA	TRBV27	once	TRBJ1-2	TGTGCCAGCAGGCCTTCGGGGAACTATGGCTACACCTTC	CASRPSGNYGYTF
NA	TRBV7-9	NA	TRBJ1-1	TGTGCCAGCAGCCGCGCAATGGGCATGAACACTGAAGCTTTCTTT	CASSRAMGMNTEAFF